The clone carrying this T cell receptor (beta chain) was counted between two and nine times. The data derive from a study of cytotoxic CD8 clonotypes in ibrutinib-treated CLL. Profiling relied on immunoSEQ multiplex PCR, and the TCRdb table lists in-frame clones only, not all of them. The sample has some 150,000 clones, approximately 81% seen once. Trimming shortened V by 2 bases and J by 3 bases, and 14 bases separated the two germline ends. Germline CDR1 reads MNHEY; CDR2 reads SMNVEV (reference sequence). The CDR3 covers 15 residues. V is TRBV27 and J is TRBJ2-7; TRBD2 is a possible D gene (6 bases). The sequenced sample was PBMCs, obtained after 12 months of ibrutinib treatment. The TCR originated in a human donor with chronic lymphocytic leukemia. This CDR3 reads CASSLTGTFFYEQYF. For the CDR3, the DNA is TGTGCCAGCAGTTTAACCGGGACTTTTTTCTACGAGCAGTACTTC.